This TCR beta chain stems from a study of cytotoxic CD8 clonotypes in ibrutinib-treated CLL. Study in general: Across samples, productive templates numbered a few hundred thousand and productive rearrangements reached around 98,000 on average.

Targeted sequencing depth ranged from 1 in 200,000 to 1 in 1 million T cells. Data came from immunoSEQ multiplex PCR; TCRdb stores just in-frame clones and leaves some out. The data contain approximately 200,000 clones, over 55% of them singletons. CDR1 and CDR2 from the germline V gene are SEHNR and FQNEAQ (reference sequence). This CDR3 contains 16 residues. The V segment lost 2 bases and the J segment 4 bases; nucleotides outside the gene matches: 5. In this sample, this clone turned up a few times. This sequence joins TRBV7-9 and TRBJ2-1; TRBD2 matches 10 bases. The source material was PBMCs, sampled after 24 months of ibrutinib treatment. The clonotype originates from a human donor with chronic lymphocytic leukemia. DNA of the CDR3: TGTGCCAGCAGCTTAATTAGCGGGAGGTGGTACAATGAGCAGTTCTTC. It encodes CASSLISGRWYNEQFF.